Included here is one TCR beta chain sequence, with context. This clone is a singleton in its sample. The target of this receptor is not known. No base-level quality is on record; no much larger clone is a single base apart. The data were taken from a study of shared clonotypes between healthy human individuals (TCRdb year 2020). Turning to the overall study: The cohort included three men and a couple of women between 18 and 49 years of age. To estimate repertoire size and how much clonotypes are shared between individuals, the study performed deep sequencing of blood TCR repertoires from roughly five healthy adults. Libraries were prepared and TCR repertoires were sequenced by different laboratories using diverse techniques, in order to increase sequencing depth and limit assay-specific biases. For each donor, CD4 naive and CD4 memory were each given three plates, CD8 naive was given two plates, and CD8 memory was given one plate. Leukapheresis yielded between about 0.9 and 9 billion PBMCs per donor.

The donors were healthy, HIV-negative adults who had no recently reported acute infections or vaccinations. All donors were Caucasian adults living in Nashville, Tennessee, USA. CD4+ T cells were enriched by magnetic negative selection, after which naive cells were positively selected on CD45RA and the negative fraction was taken as the memory subset. After blood collection by leukapheresis, PBMCs were isolated using Ficoll-Histopaque density gradient centrifugation and then cryopreserved in the vapor phase of liquid nitrogen. Purity and quantity of every magnetically sorted T cell population were checked by analytical flow cytometry. Genomic DNA was isolated from each sorted fraction and quantified by UV absorbance on a Nanodrop 2000c. Based on the germline V gene, the CDR1 and CDR2 sequences are KGHSH and LQKENI. From the cysteine up to the phenylalanine, the CDR3 has a length of 16 residues. Solely the CDR3 DNA is kept, with 48 bases framed from the first base. The trim is 0 bases for V and 7 bases for J, with a gap of 19 bases between the germline ends.

Using the deep immunoSEQ assay, TCR CDR3 regions were amplified from genomic DNA by multiplex PCR. Genomic DNA extracted from each cell subset was distributed evenly over all wells of several immunoSEQ 96-well plates, and each plate served as one replicate. For sorted subsets, about 0.2 ug genomic DNA, equal to some 30,000 T cell genomes, was loaded into each replicate PCR. Purified libraries were measured with a Qubit 3.0 fluorometer, size-checked on a Bioanalyzer 2100, and measured again with the KAPA Library Quantification kit. Each immunoSEQ 96-well plate was sequenced on its own single-read 150-cycle Illumina NextSeq 550 flow cell. The authors processed their data as follows. The immunoSEQ output contained only junctional sequences without quality scores, so filtering could not match that applied to full-length reads. To assign V/J genes and CDR3, sequences were annotated against IMGT germline references using PyIR, a Python wrapper for IgBLAST v1.9. Any read was removed if the V/J assignment was weak (E-value above 1e-6), the CDR3 was missing, or the read contained stop codons, out-of-frame junctions, or ambiguous translated residues. V3J clonotypes were defined as sequences sharing an identical inferred V gene, J gene, and CDR3 amino acid sequence. Percentage overlap between repertoires was calculated by dividing the number of shared unique clonotypes by the size of the smaller repertoire. Richness of each repertoire was evaluated using RTK rarefaction, the Chao1 estimator, and Recon v2.1 estimates of unobserved clonotypes. Generation probabilities were computed with OLGA for all TCRbeta clonotypes obtained by the gDNA method from a few donors. TCRdb limited this immuneACCESS table to in-frame rearrangements with V and J called. A share of clones is missing; checked studies link under half to unresolved V genes, and the rest is unexplained. Clone size and the V and J calls come from that table; the DNA yielded D and trimming. This sample gives approximately 2,000,000 clones in total; 85% to 95% of them show up just once. 0.37% of the sample is held by the ten biggest clonotypes.

Broader findings and caveats from the paper: Pairwise subsampling indicated that sequencing depth was expected to affect the degree of clonotype sharing among donors. Compared with non-shared clonotypes, the clonotypes found in all four sorted-subset donors had higher generation probabilities. Sampling was limited to blood, and TCR repertoires in tissue likely differ from TCR repertoires in blood. Larger estimated clonotype richness was generally found for naive subsets than for memory subsets. The genetic and exposure-history diversity represented was limited by the small number of donors. Across four donors, around 5.4% of naive CD4, around 3.5% of naive CD8, about 2% of memory CD4, and 0.4% to 0.45% of memory CD8 clonotypes were shared. Incomplete sequencing was indicated by rarefaction of sorted-subset datasets, despite the large sequencing depth.

Sequencing was carried out using naive CD4+ T cells from PBMCs. This specimen's cell subset or site label, per the study, means: CD45RA+ positively selected. This sequence was found in a man between 18 and 29 years old in good health. Some clones in this sample may be carry-over from other donors' samples. The chain is encoded by TRBV18 joined to TRBJ2-7, with a weak D call of TRBD1 (6 bases match). CDR3 region: CASSPPSPRGPSEQYF. The DNA reads as follows: TGTGCCAGCTCACCACCTTCGCCCAGGGGACCGTCAGAGCAGTACTTC.